This T cell receptor (beta chain) was captured by sequencing in a study of cytomegalovirus exposure and HLA in healthy donors. Study information: The roughly 120 validation repertoires matched the roughly 700 first-cohort repertoires in platform, a later analysis reported. The study's findings and limits: First-cohort TCR clusters tended to co-occur in the 95 to 150 validation repertoires, a later analysis found.

V lost 3 bases and J 5 bases, leaving 14 bases between the germline ends. The CDR3 runs to 14 residues. The V gene's germline CDR1 is SGHDT and CDR2 YYEEEE. Profiled with immunoSEQ multiplex PCR; TCRdb holds only in-frame clones, not every one. Seen here are under 200,000 clones, about 80% observed once, and the top ten hold roughly 7%. A note on this clone: Its antigen is currently unknown.

The chain is built from TRBV5-6 and TRBJ2-5; tentatively, D is TRBD2 (6 bases). Input material: PBMCs. The sequence was collected from a man between 18 and 29 years old in good health and CMV-seropositive. The CDR3 coding sequence is TGTGCCAGCAGCTCCCCCGGGGGTCCGGAGACCCAGTACTTC. Protein product: CASSSPGGPETQYF.